This passage covers 21 T cell receptor beta chains from one sample sequenced in a study of T cells expressing NK-cell markers. TCRdb re-called the 5' RACE reads and catalogs CDR3 proteins one per entry, DNA excluded. The listing contains around 470,000 distinct CDR3 sequences. The specimen sequenced was blood T cells: a sorted CD56 or NKG2C T cell subset, CD4+ or CD8+ T cells, or bulk PBMC T cells (not recorded which). The receptors stem from a woman aged 45-65 years in good health.

The rearrangement joins TRBV6-2 or TRBV6-3 to TRBJ2-5; TCRdb selects TRBD2, and the lack of DNA leaves this call unchecked. Germline CDR1 is MNHEY and CDR2 is SVGEGT. The CDR3 loop spans 13 amino acids. CDR3 region: CASIFEGGETQYF.

The chain uses TRBV7-3 and TRBJ2-3; TCRdb gives TRBD1 as the D gene, but with no DNA this cannot be confirmed. Germline V gene lookup returns CDR1 SGHTA and CDR2 FQGTGA. CDR3 length: 17 residues. The CDR3 reads CASSLTGGFGRADTQYF.

The genes are TRBV9 and TRBJ1-4. Germline-derived CDR1 and CDR2 are SGDLS and YYNGEE. The CDR3 runs 15 residues. Here the CDR3 reads CASSGRRFLNEKLFF.

This chain links TRBV20-1 with TRBJ2-1; the D call of TRBD2 rests on TCRdb alone, since no DNA is present to check it. This CDR3 is 14 amino acids long. From germline, CDR1 is DFQATT and CDR2 SNEGSKA (reference sequence). The CDR3 reads CSATPGEGYNEQFF.

The chain joins TRBV10-2 to TRBJ2-5; as DNA is missing, the TRBD2 call by TCRdb cannot be tested. CDR1 is WSHSY, CDR2 SAAADI, per germline. The CDR3 totals 15 residues. CDR3 region: CASSELAGAGETQYF.

This chain joins TRBV5-1 and TRBJ2-7; the D call of TRBD2 rests on TCRdb alone, since no DNA is present to check it. CDR3 length: 12 amino acids. In germline, CDR1 is SGHRS, CDR2 YFSETQ. CDR3 in amino acids: CASSPEGIEQYF. The entire variable domain, with the rest obtained from reference TRBV5-1 and TRBJ2-7, is as follows: KAGVTQTPRYLIKTRGQQVTLSCSPISGHRSVSWYQQTPGQGLQFLFEYFSETQRNKGNFPGRFSGRQFSNSRSEMNVSTLELGDSALYLCASSPEGIEQYFGPGTRLTVT.

This chain uses TRBV25-1 with TRBJ1-5. Germline CDR1 reads MGHDK; CDR2 reads SYGVNS. The CDR3 totals 14 residues. CDR3 protein: CASSPDIVGQPQHF.

The chain recombines TRBV6-5 with TRBJ2-1; TCRdb designates TRBD2, a call that cannot be tested without DNA. CDR1 is MNHEY, CDR2 SVGAGI, per germline. There are 14 residues in the CDR3. The CDR3 loop reads CASSYGLAGNEQFF.

The gene calls are TRBV7-2 and TRBJ2-1; without DNA, the TCRdb call of TRBD2 cannot be checked. Germline V gives CDR1 SGHTA, CDR2 FQGNSA. This CDR3 has 13 amino acids. The CDR3 sequence is CASGLVVYNEQFF. The complete variable domain, with remaining parts taken from reference TRBV7-2 and TRBJ2-1, reads GAGVSQSPSNKVTEKGKDVELRCDPISGHTALYWYRQSLGQGLEFLIYFQGNSAPDKSGLPSDRFSAERTGGSVSTLTIQRTQQEDSAVYLCASGLVVYNEQFFGPGTRLTVL.

V is TRBV27 and J is TRBJ2-1; the TRBD2 assignment by TCRdb is unverifiable without DNA. The CDR3 extends over 15 amino acids. Germline assignment: CDR1 MNHEY and CDR2 SMNVEV (reference sequence). This CDR3 reads CASSEWEGRYNEQFF.

V gene TRBV6-4 combines with J gene TRBJ2-3. The CDR3 totals 15 residues. The V gene's germline CDR1 is MRHNA and CDR2 SNTAGT. The CDR3 reads CASSDSVGSTDTQYF.

The V call is TRBV19, the J call TRBJ2-1; without DNA, the TCRdb call of TRBD1 cannot be checked. Per germline, CDR1 LNHDA and CDR2 SQIVND (reference sequence). This CDR3 comprises 16 residues. This chain's CDR3 is CASSILTGTGYNEQFF.

The CDR3 protein is CASRQQGLEGSLSQYF. The chain is built from TRBV6-1 and TRBJ2-3; TCRdb indicates TRBD2, and absent DNA this call remains unverified. CDR1 MNHNS and CDR2 SASEGT come from the germline V gene. The CDR3 covers 16 residues.

This rearrangement joins TRBV2 to TRBJ2-2; TCRdb selects TRBD2, and the lack of DNA leaves this call unchecked. Germline V lookup: CDR1 SNHLY, CDR2 FYNNEI. The CDR3 covers 16 residues. CDR3 residues: CASSEVTSGISGELFF.

This chain connects TRBV4-1 to TRBJ2-7; there is no DNA to check the TCRdb D call of TRBD2. This CDR3 has 16 amino acids. Per the germline V gene, CDR1 is MGHRA and CDR2 is YSYEKL. The CDR3 spells CASSQGSGGLSYEQYF.

The V call is TRBV20-1, the J call TRBJ2-7; there is no DNA to check the TCRdb D call of TRBD1. This CDR3 contains 14 residues. Germline CDR1 and CDR2: DFQATT and SNEGSKA (reference sequence). The CDR3: CSAAHRDRAHEQYF.

This chain joins TRBV3-1 and TRBJ2-7. Germline CDR1 is LGHDT and CDR2 is YNNKEL (reference sequence). CDR3 length: 15 amino acids. The chain's CDR3 is CASSQVGGYSYEQYF.

This chain links TRBV2 with TRBJ2-3; TCRdb gives TRBD2 as the D gene, but with no DNA this cannot be confirmed. The CDR3 is made up of 14 amino acids. Germline V gene sequence: CDR1 SNHLY, CDR2 FYNNEI. CDR3 amino acids: CARGGPRVTDTQYF.

The chain carries TRBV20-1 and TRBJ1-5; TCRdb's D gene call, TRBD1, goes unchecked for lack of DNA. This CDR3 region has 15 residues. In germline, CDR1 is DFQATT, CDR2 SNEGSKA (reference sequence). The CDR3 protein is CSASPTGQATQPQHF.

V and J are TRBV20-1 and TRBJ2-7; the D call from TCRdb, TRBD2, cannot be confirmed without DNA. The CDR3 extends over 15 amino acids. In germline, CDR1 is DFQATT, CDR2 SNEGSKA (reference sequence). The CDR3 region is CSATGGSGVSYEQYF.

J is TRBJ1-5 and V is TRBV7-8; with no DNA, the TCRdb D assignment of TRBD1 cannot be verified. This CDR3 is 15 amino acids long. CDR1 SGHVS and CDR2 FQNEAQ come from the germline V gene. CDR3 residues: CASSSRGRGNQPQHF. Together with reference TRBV7-8 and TRBJ1-5, the CDR3 gives the full variable domain: GAGVSQSPRYKVAKRGQDVALRCDPISGHVSLFWYQQALGQGPEFLTYFQNEAQLDKSGLPSDRFFAERPEGSVSTLKIQRTQQEDSAVYLCASSSRGRGNQPQHFGDGTRLSIL.